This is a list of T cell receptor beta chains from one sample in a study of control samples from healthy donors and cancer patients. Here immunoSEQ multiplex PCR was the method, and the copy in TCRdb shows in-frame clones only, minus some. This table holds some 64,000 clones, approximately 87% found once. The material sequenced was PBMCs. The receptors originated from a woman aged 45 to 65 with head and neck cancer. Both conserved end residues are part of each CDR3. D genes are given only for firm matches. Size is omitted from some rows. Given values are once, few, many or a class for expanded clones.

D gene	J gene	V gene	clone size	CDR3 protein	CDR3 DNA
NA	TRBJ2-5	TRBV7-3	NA	CASSTGRGSGTQYF	TGTGCCAGCAGCACAGGCCGGGGGAGCGGGACCCAGTACTTC
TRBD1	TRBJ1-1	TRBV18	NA	CASSQRQGVAEAFF	TGTGCCAGCTCTCAAAGACAGGGGGTTGCTGAAGCTTTCTTT
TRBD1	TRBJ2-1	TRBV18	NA	CASSTAGTGDNEQFF	TGTGCCAGCTCAACTGCCGGGACAGGCGACAATGAGCAGTTCTTC
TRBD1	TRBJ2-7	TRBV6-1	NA	CASSDGDRGFSYEQYF	TGTGCCAGCAGTGACGGGGACAGGGGATTCTCCTACGAGCAGTACTTC
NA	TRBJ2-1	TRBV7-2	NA	CASKQGGRDEQFF	TGTGCCAGCAAACAGGGGGGGAGGGATGAGCAGTTCTTC
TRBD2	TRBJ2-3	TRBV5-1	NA	CASSSIAGMADTQYF	TGCGCCAGCAGCTCCATAGCGGGGATGGCAGATACGCAGTATTTT
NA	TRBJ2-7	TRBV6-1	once	CASSGALAVGAYEQYF	TGTGCCAGCAGTGGGGCGTTGGCGGTGGGAGCCTACGAGCAGTACTTC
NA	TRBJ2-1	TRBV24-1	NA	CATSEQGNEQFF	TGTGCCACCAGTGAACAGGGCAATGAGCAGTTCTTC
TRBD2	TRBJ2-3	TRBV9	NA	CASSVSGGPTDTQYF	TGTGCCAGCAGCGTGAGCGGGGGCCCCACAGATACGCAGTATTTT
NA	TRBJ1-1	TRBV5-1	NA	CASSSVGGEYTEAFF	TGCGCCAGCAGCTCGGTGGGCGGAGAATACACTGAAGCTTTCTTT
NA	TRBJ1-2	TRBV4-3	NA	CASSQGGMGPYGYTF	TGCGCCAGCAGCCAAGGGGGTATGGGGCCCTATGGCTACACCTTC
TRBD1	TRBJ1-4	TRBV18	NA	CASSPNRGPSRELFF	TGTGCCAGCTCACCTAACAGGGGGCCCTCGCGTGAACTGTTTTTT
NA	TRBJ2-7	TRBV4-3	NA	CASSQDLRYEQYF	TGCGCCAGCAGCCAAGATCTCCGCTACGAGCAGTACTTC
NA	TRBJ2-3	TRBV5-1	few	CASSGGPGTDTQYF	TGCGCCAGCAGCGGGGGGCCGGGCACAGATACGCAGTATTTT
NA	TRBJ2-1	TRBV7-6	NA	CASSLEAPRGDESYNEQFF	TGTGCCAGCAGCTTAGAAGCCCCCAGGGGGGATGAGTCCTACAATGAGCAGTTCTTC
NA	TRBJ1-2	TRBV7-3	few	CASSYRVGYTF	TGTGCCAGCAGCTACAGGGTTGGCTACACCTTC
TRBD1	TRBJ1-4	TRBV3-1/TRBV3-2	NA	CASSPAPPGTGGSRSRLFF	TGTGCCAGCAGCCCCGCCCCACCTGGGACAGGGGGATCCAGGAGCCGACTGTTTTTT
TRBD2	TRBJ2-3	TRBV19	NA	CASSRTSGVTDTQYF	TGTGCCAGTAGTCGGACTAGCGGGGTCACAGATACGCAGTATTTT
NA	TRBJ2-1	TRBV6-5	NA	CASSPGPLYNEQFF	TGTGCCAGCAGTCCCGGGCCCCTCTACAATGAGCAGTTCTTC
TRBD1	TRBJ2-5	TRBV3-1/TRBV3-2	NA	CASSRWGQGVETQYF	TGTGCCAGCAGTAGGTGGGGACAGGGGGTAGAGACCCAGTACTTC
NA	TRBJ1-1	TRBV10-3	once	CAISESRQANTEAFF	TGTGCCATCAGTGAGTCTAGACAGGCGAACACTGAAGCTTTCTTT
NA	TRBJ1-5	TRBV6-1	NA	CASSEKAGPPQHF	TGTGCCAGCAGTGAAAAGGCGGGACCGCCCCAGCATTTT
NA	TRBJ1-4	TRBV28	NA	CASSLRTVNEKLFF	TGTGCCAGCAGTCTACGGACAGTTAATGAAAAACTGTTTTTT
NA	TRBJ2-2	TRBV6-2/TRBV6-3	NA	CASSFVRNSGELFF	TGTGCCAGCAGTTTCGTAAGGAACAGCGGGGAGCTGTTTTTT
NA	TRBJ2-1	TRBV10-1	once	CASSERGSGEQFF	TGCGCCAGCAGTGAGAGGGGGTCAGGTGAGCAGTTCTTC
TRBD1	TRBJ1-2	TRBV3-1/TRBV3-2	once	CASSGDSNYGYTF	TGTGCCAGCAGCGGGGACAGCAACTATGGCTACACCTTC
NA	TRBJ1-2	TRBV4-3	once	CASSQEGAANYGYTF	TGCGCCAGCAGCCAAGAGGGGGCAGCTAACTATGGCTACACCTTC
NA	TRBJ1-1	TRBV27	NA	CASSLRGEDTEAFF	TGTGCCAGCAGTTTGAGAGGGGAGGACACTGAAGCTTTCTTT
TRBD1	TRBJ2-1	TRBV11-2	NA	CASRNAGGEQFF	TGTGCCAGCAGAAATGCAGGGGGCGAGCAGTTCTTC
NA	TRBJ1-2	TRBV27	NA	CASSLTSRSYGYTF	TGTGCCAGCAGTTTGACGTCTAGAAGCTATGGCTACACCTTC
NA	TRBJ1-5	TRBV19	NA	CASSMREGVSNQPQHF	TGTGCCAGTAGTATGCGTGAGGGGGTTAGCAATCAGCCCCAGCATTTT
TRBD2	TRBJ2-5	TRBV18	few	CASSLLTSGVQETQYF	TGTGCCAGCTCACTCTTGACTAGCGGGGTCCAAGAGACCCAGTACTTC
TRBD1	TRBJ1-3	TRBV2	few	CASSGGQGRGGNTIYF	TGTGCCAGCAGTGGCGGACAGGGTCGCGGGGGAAACACCATATATTTT
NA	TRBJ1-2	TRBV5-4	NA	CASSRTGEYGYTF	TGTGCCAGCAGCAGAACAGGAGAATATGGCTACACCTTC
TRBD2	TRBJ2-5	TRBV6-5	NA	CASSRLATETQYF	TGTGCCAGCAGCCGACTAGCCACAGAGACCCAGTACTTC
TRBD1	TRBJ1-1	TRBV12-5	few	CASGLGTGSNTEAFF	TGTGCTAGTGGTTTGGGGACAGGGTCGAACACTGAAGCTTTCTTT
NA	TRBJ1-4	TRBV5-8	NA	CASSIQGLPNEKLFF	TGTGCCAGCAGCATACAGGGTTTACCTAATGAAAAACTGTTTTTT
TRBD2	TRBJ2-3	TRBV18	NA	CASSTTSGLTDTQYF	TGTGCCAGCTCAACTACTAGCGGACTCACAGATACGCAGTATTTT
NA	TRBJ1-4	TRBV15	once	CAASRDRGYEKLFF	TGTGCCGCCAGCAGAGATAGGGGGTATGAAAAACTGTTTTTT
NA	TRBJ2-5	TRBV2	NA	CASRVLSGAQETQYF	TGTGCCAGCAGGGTCCTTAGCGGCGCTCAAGAGACCCAGTACTTC
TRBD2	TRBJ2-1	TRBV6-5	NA	CASSSSGGIGDEQFF	TGTGCCAGCTCATCTAGCGGGGGGATCGGCGATGAGCAGTTCTTC
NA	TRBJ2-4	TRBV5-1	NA	CASSLVGGMGQNIQYF	TGCGCCAGCAGCTTGGTCGGGGGAATGGGCCAAAACATTCAGTACTTC
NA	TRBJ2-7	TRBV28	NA	CASSFQVTYEQYF	TGTGCCAGCAGTTTTCAGGTCACCTACGAGCAGTACTTC
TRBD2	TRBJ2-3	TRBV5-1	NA	CASSLASGGNTDTQYF	TGCGCCAGCAGCTTGGCTAGCGGGGGGAACACAGATACGCAGTATTTT
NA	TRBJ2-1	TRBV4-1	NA	CASSQVPTVYNEQFF	TGCGCCAGCAGCCAAGTCCCGACGGTTTACAATGAGCAGTTCTTC
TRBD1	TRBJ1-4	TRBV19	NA	CATHRQGPNEKLFF	TGTGCCACTCACCGACAGGGTCCTAATGAAAAACTGTTTTTT
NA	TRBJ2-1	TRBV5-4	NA	CASTRGQGRNEQFF	TGTGCCAGCACCCGAGGGCAGGGGAGAAATGAGCAGTTCTTC
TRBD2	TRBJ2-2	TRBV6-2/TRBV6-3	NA	CASSYSRGGVLDTGELFF	TGTGCCAGCAGTTACTCGCGGGGGGGTGTACTGGACACCGGGGAGCTGTTTTTT
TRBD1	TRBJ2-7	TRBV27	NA	CASSLWSGTGEHEQYF	TGTGCCAGCAGTTTATGGTCGGGGACAGGCGAGCACGAGCAGTACTTC
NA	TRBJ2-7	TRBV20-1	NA	CSASSSKGGLHTYEQYF	TGCAGTGCTAGTAGTTCAAAGGGTGGGCTACATACCTACGAGCAGTACTTC